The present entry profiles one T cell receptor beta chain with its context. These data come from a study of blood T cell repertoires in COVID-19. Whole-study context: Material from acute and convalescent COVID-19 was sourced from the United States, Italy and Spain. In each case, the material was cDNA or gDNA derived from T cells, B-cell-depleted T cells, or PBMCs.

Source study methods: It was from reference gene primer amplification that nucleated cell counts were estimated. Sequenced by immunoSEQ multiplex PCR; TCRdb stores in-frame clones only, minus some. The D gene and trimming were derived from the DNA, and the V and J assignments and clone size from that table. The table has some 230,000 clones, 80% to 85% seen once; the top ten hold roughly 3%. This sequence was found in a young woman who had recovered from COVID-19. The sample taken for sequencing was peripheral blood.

The CDR3 sequence: CASSLSGTGGTEAFF. The CDR3 nucleotides are TGCGCCAGCAGCTTATCCGGGACAGGGGGCACTGAAGCTTTCTTT. The chain recombines TRBV5-1 with TRBJ1-1, with TRBD1 identical over 11 bases. The V gene end was trimmed by 2 bases and the J gene end by 4 bases; junction bases not matched to a gene: 4. The CDR3 contains 15 residues. Germline-derived CDR1 and CDR2 are SGHRS and YFSETQ. Variable domain in full (rest from reference TRBV5-1 and TRBJ1-1): KAGVTQTPRYLIKTRGQQVTLSCSPISGHRSVSWYQQTPGQGLQFLFEYFSETQRNKGNFPGRFSGRQFSNSRSEMNVSTLELGDSALYLCASSLSGTGGTEAFFGQGTRLTVV.